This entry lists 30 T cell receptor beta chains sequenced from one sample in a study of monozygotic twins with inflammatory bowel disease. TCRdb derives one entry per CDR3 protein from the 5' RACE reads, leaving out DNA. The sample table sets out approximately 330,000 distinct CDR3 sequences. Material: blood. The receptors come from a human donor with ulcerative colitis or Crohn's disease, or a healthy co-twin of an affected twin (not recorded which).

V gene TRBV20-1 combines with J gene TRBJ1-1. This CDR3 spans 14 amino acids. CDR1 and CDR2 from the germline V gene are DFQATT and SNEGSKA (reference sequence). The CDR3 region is CSARLGASNTEAFF.

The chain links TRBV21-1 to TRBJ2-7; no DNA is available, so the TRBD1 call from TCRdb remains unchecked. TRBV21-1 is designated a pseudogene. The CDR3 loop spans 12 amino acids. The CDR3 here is CASSDRTYEQYF.

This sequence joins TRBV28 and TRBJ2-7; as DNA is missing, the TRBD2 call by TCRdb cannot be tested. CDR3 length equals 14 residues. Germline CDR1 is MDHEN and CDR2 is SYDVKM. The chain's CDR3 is CATATSGGVNEQYF.

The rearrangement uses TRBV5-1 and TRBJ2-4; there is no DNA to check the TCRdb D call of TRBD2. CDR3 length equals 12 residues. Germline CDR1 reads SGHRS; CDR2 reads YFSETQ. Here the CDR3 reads CASSPRGNIQYF. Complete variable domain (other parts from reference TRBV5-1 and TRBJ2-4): KAGVTQTPRYLIKTRGQQVTLSCSPISGHRSVSWYQQTPGQGLQFLFEYFSETQRNKGNFPGRFSGRQFSNSRSEMNVSTLELGDSALYLCASSPRGNIQYFGAGTRLSVL.

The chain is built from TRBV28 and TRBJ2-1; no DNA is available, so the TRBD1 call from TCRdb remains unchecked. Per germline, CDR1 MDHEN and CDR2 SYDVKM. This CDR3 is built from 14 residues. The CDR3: CASSLRQGGNEQFF.

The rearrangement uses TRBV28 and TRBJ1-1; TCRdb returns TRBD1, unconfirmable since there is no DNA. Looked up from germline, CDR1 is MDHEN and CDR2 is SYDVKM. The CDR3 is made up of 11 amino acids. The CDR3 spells CASKFRGEAFF.

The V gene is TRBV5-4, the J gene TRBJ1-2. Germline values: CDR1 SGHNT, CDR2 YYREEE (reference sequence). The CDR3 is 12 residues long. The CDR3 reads CASSLYASRYTF.

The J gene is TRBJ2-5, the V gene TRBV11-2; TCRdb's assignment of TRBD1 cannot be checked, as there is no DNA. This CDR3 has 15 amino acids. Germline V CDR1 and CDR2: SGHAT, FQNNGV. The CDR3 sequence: CASSLDRNRAETQYF.

This CDR3 is CASSVGGASGYEQYF. This chain connects TRBV9 to TRBJ2-7; TCRdb's D gene call, TRBD1, goes unchecked for lack of DNA. Germline CDR1 is SGDLS and CDR2 is YYNGEE. This CDR3 region has 15 residues. The complete variable domain, with remaining parts taken from reference TRBV9 and TRBJ2-7, reads DSGVTQTPKHLITATGQRVTLRCSPRSGDLSVYWYQQSLDQGLQFLIQYYNGEERAKGNILERFSAQQFPDLHSELNLSSLELGDSALYFCASSVGGASGYEQYFGPGTRLTVT.

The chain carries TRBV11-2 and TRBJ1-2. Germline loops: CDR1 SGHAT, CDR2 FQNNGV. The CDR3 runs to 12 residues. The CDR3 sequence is CASSYINYGYTF.

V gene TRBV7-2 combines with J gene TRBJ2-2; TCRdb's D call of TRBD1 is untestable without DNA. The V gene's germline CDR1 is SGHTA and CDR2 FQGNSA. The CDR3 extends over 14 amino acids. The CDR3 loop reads CASSMTGNTGELFF.

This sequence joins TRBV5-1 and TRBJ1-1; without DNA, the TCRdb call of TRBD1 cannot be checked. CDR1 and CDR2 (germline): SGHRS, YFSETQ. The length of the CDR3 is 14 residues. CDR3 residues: CASSLEGPNTEAFF. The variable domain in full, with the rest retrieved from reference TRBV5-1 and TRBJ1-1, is KAGVTQTPRYLIKTRGQQVTLSCSPISGHRSVSWYQQTPGQGLQFLFEYFSETQRNKGNFPGRFSGRQFSNSRSEMNVSTLELGDSALYLCASSLEGPNTEAFFGQGTRLTVV.

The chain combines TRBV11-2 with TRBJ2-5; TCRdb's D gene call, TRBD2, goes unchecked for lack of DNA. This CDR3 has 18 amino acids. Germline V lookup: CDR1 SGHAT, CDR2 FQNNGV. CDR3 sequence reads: CASSLVVPGLAGQETQYF.

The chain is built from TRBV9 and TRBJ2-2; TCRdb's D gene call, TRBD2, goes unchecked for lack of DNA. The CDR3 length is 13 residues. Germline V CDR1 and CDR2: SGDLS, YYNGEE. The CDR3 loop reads CASSGTFTGELFF. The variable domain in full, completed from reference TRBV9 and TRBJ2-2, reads DSGVTQTPKHLITATGQRVTLRCSPRSGDLSVYWYQQSLDQGLQFLIQYYNGEERAKGNILERFSAQQFPDLHSELNLSSLELGDSALYFCASSGTFTGELFFGEGSRLTVL.

The CDR3 protein is CASSPSIAGGLNEQFF. The chain links TRBV18 to TRBJ2-1; TCRdb's D call, TRBD2, is unchecked because there is no DNA. Germline V lookup: CDR1 KGHSH, CDR2 LQKENI. The CDR3 runs 16 residues.

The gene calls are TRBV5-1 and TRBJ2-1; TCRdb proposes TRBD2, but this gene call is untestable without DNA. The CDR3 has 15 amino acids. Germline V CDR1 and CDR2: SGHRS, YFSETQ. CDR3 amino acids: CASSLATSGGDEQFF.

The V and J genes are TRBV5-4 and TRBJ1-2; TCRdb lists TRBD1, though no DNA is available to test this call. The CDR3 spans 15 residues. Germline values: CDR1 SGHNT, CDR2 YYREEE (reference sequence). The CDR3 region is CASSPGGRGLYGYTF. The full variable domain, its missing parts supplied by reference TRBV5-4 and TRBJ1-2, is ETGVTQSPTHLIKTRGQQVTLRCSSQSGHNTVSWYQQALGQGPQFIFQYYREEENGRGNFPPRFSGLQFPNYSSELNVNALELDDSALYLCASSPGGRGLYGYTFGSGTRLTVV.

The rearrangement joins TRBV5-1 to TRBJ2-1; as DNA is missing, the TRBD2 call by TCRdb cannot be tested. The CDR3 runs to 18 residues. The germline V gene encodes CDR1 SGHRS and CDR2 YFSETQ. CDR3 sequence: CASSPGLAGGPWYNEQFF.

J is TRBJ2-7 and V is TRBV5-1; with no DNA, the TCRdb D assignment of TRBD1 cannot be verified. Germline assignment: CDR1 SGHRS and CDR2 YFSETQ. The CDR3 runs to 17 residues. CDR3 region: CASSWPRDRGISYEQYF.

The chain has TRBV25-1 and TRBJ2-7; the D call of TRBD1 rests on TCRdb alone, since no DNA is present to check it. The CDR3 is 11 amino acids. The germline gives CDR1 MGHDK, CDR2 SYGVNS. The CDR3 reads CASGGYYEQYF.

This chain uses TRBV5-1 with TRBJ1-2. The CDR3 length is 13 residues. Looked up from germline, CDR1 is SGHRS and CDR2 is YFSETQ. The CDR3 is CASSLATGLGYTF. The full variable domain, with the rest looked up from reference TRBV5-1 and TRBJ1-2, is KAGVTQTPRYLIKTRGQQVTLSCSPISGHRSVSWYQQTPGQGLQFLFEYFSETQRNKGNFPGRFSGRQFSNSRSEMNVSTLELGDSALYLCASSLATGLGYTFGSGTRLTVV.

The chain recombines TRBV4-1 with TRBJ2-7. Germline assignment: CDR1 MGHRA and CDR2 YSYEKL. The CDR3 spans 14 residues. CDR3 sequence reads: CASSQGGISYEQYF.

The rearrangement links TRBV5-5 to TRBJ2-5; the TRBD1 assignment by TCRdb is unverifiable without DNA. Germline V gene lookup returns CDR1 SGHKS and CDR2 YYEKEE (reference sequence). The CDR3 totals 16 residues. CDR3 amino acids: CASSLGVTGGLETQYF.

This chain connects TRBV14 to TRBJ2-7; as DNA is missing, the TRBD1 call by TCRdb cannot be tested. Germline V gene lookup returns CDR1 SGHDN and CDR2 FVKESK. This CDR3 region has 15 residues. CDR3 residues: CASSQQGVPPYEQYF.

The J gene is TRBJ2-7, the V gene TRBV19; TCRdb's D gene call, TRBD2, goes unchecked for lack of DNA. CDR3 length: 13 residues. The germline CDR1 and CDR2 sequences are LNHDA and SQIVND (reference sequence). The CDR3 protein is CATGRGTDYEQYF.

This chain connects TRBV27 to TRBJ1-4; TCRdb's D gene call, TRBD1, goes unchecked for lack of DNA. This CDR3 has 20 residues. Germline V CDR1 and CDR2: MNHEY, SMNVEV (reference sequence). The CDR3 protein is CASSLSIRGQARRTNEKLFF.

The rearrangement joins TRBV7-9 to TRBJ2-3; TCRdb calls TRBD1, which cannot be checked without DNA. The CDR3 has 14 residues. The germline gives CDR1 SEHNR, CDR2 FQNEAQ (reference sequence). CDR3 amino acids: CASSFTGFTDTQYF.

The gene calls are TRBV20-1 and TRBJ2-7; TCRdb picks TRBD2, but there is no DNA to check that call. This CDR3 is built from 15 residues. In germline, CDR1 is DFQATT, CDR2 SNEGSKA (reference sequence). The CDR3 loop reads CSATIAGGPPYEQYF.

The CDR3 sequence is CAGQGRGRREQYF. This chain joins TRBV28 and TRBJ2-7; TCRdb returns TRBD1, unconfirmable since there is no DNA. CDR1 is MDHEN and CDR2 is SYDVKM in the germline V gene. This CDR3 region has 13 residues.

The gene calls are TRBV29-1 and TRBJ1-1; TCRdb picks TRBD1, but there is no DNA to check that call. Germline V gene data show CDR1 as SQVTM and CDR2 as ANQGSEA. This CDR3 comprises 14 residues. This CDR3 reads CSVALDRGRSEAFF.